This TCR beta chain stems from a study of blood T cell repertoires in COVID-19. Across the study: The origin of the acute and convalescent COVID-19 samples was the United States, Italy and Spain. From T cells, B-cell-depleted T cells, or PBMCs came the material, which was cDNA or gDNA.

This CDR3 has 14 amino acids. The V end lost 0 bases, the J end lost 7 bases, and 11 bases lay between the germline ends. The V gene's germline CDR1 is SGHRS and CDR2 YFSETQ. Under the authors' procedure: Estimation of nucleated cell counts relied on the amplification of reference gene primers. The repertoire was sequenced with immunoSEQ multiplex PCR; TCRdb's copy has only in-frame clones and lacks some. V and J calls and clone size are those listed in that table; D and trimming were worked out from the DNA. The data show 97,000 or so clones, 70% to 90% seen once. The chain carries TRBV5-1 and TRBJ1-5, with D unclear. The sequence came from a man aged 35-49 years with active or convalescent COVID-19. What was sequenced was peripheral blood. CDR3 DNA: TGCGCCAGCAGCTTGGACAGCGAGGGCCAGCCCCAGCATTTT. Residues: CASSLDSEGQPQHF. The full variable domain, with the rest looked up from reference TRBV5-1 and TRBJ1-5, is KAGVTQTPRYLIKTRGQQVTLSCSPISGHRSVSWYQQTPGQGLQFLFEYFSETQRNKGNFPGRFSGRQFSNSRSEMNVSTLELGDSALYLCASSLDSEGQPQHFGDGTRLSIL.